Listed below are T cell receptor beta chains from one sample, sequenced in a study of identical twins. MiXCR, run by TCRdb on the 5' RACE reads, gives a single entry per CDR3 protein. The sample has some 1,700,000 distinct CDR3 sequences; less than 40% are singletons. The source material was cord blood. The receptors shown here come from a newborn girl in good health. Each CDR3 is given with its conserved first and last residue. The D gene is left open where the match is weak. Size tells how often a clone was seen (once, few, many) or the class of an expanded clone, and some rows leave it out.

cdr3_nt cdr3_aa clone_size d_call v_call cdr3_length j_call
TGCGCCAGCAGCCCCTATCAAACTAGCGGGAACTTCTATGAGCAGTACTTC CASSPYQTSGNFYEQYF - TRBD2 TRBV5-1 17 TRBJ2-5
TGTGCCAGCAGCTTGGCTGGGACAGGGGGCAATGAGCAGTTCTTC CASSLAGTGGNEQFF many TRBD1 TRBV12-3/TRBV12-4 15 TRBJ2-1
TGCAGTGCTAGAAGCTTCTCCTACGAGCAGTACTTC CSARSFSYEQYF few - TRBV20-1 12 TRBJ2-7
TGTGCCAGCAGTTACAAGGGACAGGGCAATCAGCCCCAGCATTTT CASSYKGQGNQPQHF few TRBD1 TRBV6-6 15 TRBJ1-5
TGTGCCACCAGTGAAGGGGGGACGGGAAGCACAGATACGCAGTATTTT CATSEGGTGSTDTQYF few - TRBV24-1 16 TRBJ2-3
TGTGCCATTTCGCCGGGACACACGAACACCGGGGAGCTGTTTTTT CAISPGHTNTGELFF - - TRBV28 15 TRBJ2-2
TGTGCCAGCTCACCACCTCTGGCGGGGGGAAACGAGCAGTACTTC CASSPPLAGGNEQYF - TRBD2 TRBV18 15 TRBJ2-7
TGCGCCACCACAGGGCGGCTCTCTAGCTCCTACAATGAGCAGTTCTTC CATTGRLSSSYNEQFF - - TRBV5-1 16 TRBJ2-1
TGCGCCAGCAGCTTGAGAGGGGTCCATGTTAATTCACCCCTCCACTTT CASSLRGVHVNSPLHF few - TRBV5-1 16 TRBJ1-6
TGTGCCAGCAGTTACCCCTTTGTGTGGCCCCAGCATTTT CASSYPFVWPQHF - - TRBV6-7 13 TRBJ1-5
TGTGCCAGCAGCAAAGGGAGGGGATTTCCCGGGACTAGTGGGGGCTACAATGAGCAGTTCTTC CASSKGRGFPGTSGGYNEQFF few - TRBV21-1 21 TRBJ2-1
TGTGCCAGCAGTGTGACTAGCGGGGGTGCCAAAAACATTCAGTACTTC CASSVTSGGAKNIQYF few TRBD2 TRBV2 16 TRBJ2-4
TGTCCTGGGGACATTCAGTACTTC CPGDIQYF - - TRBV21-1 8 TRBJ2-4
TGTGCCAGCAGCCCCCGCGCTAGCGGGGGGGAGTCCTACAATGAGCAGTTCTTC CASSPRASGGESYNEQFF - TRBD2 TRBV7-9 18 TRBJ2-1
TGTGCCAGCAGCTCTCGGGACAGGGCGGCCTACGAGCAGTACTTC CASSSRDRAAYEQYF - TRBD1 TRBV14 15 TRBJ2-7
TGTGCCAGCAGGACCGGGGCAACTAATGAAAAACTGTTTTTT CASRTGATNEKLFF few - TRBV21-1 14 TRBJ1-4
TGTGCCAGCAGTTTGTGGGACAGGGGGGTTGCAGAGACCCAGTACTTC CASSLWDRGVAETQYF few TRBD1 TRBV28 16 TRBJ2-5
TGTGCCAGCCGAGGGACAGCTCTTAATGAAAAACTGTTTTTT CASRGTALNEKLFF - TRBD1 TRBV6-6 14 TRBJ1-4
TGCGCCAGCAGCCTTTTCCTCGGGAATGAGCAGTTCTTC CASSLFLGNEQFF - - TRBV5-1 13 TRBJ2-1
TGCAGCGTTGATAGGGGGGATGAGCAGTTCTTC CSVDRGDEQFF many - TRBV29-1 11 TRBJ2-1
TGTGCCAGCAGCTCCGAACGGGAAGCTTTCTTT CASSSEREAFF few - TRBV7-9 11 TRBJ1-1
TGTGCCAGCAGCGTCGACTTCCATAGCTCCTACGAGCAGTACTTC CASSVDFHSSYEQYF few - TRBV7-9 15 TRBJ2-7
TGCAGTGCTAGAGATGGAATAGCGGGAGCGAGTGAGCAGTTCTTC CSARDGIAGASEQFF - TRBD2 TRBV20-1 15 TRBJ2-1
TGTGCCAGCAGCTTAGTGCCCAGCGGGAGGGCAAGGAATGAGCAGTACTTC CASSLVPSGRARNEQYF once TRBD2 TRBV7-2 17 TRBJ2-5
TGTGCCAGCAGCAAAAAGGCAGGTGTGGCAGCCTTGCGGGCCAAAAACATTCAGTACTTC CASSKKAGVAALRAKNIQYF few - TRBV21-1 20 TRBJ2-4
TGCAGCGTTGAATTTCGGGACAGGGTTAACTATGGCTACACCTTC CSVEFRDRVNYGYTF - TRBD1 TRBV29-1 15 TRBJ1-2
TGCGCCAGCACCATAGACAGGGAGGTCGCTGAAGCTTTCTTT CASTIDREVAEAFF - TRBD1 TRBV5-1 14 TRBJ1-1
TGTGCCAGCAGCTTAGTGGGGACTAGCTCCTACGAGCAGTACTTC CASSLVGTSSYEQYF many TRBD2 TRBV7-2 15 TRBJ2-7
TGCGCCAGCAGCCAAGCTACTCCGACTAGCGGGGCCGGGGAGCTGTTTTTT CASSQATPTSGAGELFF once TRBD2 TRBV4-1 17 TRBJ2-2